This TCR beta chain came from a study of cytomegalovirus exposure and HLA in healthy donors. Points from the study as a whole: It was in a later analysis that TCR association rates were seen to vary by HLA locus, highest for DRB1 and lowest for HLA-C.

CDR1 and CDR2 (germline): MNHEY, SMNVEV (reference sequence). The CDR3 runs to 14 residues. Trimming took 4 bases from V and 4 from J, leaving 14 bases between them. For this clone: Its antigen is unidentified.

The PCR ran on 60 Vbeta and 13 Jbeta primers. TCRdb keeps only in-frame clones here, not all; method: immunoSEQ multiplex PCR. Among under 150,000 clones listed, approximately 82% were seen once. The sequence was collected from a man aged 25-45 years in good health and CMV-seropositive. The chain recombines TRBV27 with TRBJ2-7; TRBD1 might be the D (6 bases). The material sequenced was PBMCs. Here the CDR3 reads CASSSGQLIYEQYF. The CDR3 DNA is TGTGCCAGCAGTTCCGGACAGCTGATATACGAGCAGTACTTC.